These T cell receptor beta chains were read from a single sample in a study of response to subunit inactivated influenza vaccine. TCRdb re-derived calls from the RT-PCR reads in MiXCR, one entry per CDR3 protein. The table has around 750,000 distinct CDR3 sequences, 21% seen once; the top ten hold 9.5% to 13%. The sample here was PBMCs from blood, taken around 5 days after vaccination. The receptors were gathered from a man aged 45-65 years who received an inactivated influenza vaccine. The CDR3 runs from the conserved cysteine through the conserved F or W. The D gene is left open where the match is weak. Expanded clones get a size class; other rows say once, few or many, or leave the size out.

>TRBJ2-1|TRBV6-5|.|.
TGTGCCAGCGGGCAGACTACCAATGAGCAGTTCTTC
CASGQTTNEQFF
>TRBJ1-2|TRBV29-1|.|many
TGCAGCGTTTCCCAGAACACGAATGACTATGGCTACACCTTC
CSVSQNTNDYGYTF
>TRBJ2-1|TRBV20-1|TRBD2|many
TGCAGTGCCAGGGACTACCTTACGTATTACAATGAGCAGTTCTTC
CSARDYLTYYNEQFF
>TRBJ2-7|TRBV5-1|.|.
TGCGCCAGCAGCCCCGGTTCGGCCGAGCAGTACTTC
CASSPGSAEQYF
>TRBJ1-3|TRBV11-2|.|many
TGTGCCAGCAGCTTATCCCAGAACACCATATATTTT
CASSLSQNTIYF
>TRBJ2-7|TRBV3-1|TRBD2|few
TGTGCCAGCAGCCAGACTAGCGGGGGTTACGAGCAGTACTTC
CASSQTSGGYEQYF
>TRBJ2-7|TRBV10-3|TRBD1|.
TGTGCCATCGGGCTGAGGACAGGGGACTACGAGCAGTACTTC
CAIGLRTGDYEQYF
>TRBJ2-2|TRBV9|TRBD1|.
TGTGCCAGCAGCGTAGTACAGGGGGCCGGGGAGCTGTTTTTT
CASSVVQGAGELFF
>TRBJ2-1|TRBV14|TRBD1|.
TGTGCCAGCAGACCTACAGGGGTCCGTGAGCAGTTCTTC
CASRPTGVREQFF
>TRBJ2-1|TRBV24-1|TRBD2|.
TGTGCCACCAGTAGAAGCGGGACTAGCAAAGTCGATGAGCAGTTCTTC
CATSRSGTSKVDEQFF
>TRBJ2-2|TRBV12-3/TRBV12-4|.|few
TGTGCCAGCAGTTTTCGCAGGTCGAACACCGGGGAGCTGTTTTTT
CASSFRRSNTGELFF
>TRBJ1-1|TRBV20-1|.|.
TGCGCCCAACGTGGGGTTGAAGCTTTCTTT
CAQRGVEAFF
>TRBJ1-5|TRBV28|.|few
TGTGCCACCGCCTCGGGGGGCCCGGCTAATCAGCCCCAGCATTTT
CATASGGPANQPQHF
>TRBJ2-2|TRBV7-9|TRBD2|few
TGTGCCAGCAGAGAGATGGGGCTAGCGGTCACCGGGGAGCTGTTTTTT
CASREMGLAVTGELFF
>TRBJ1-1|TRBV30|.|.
TGTGCCTGGAGTGTATCTATCATGAACACTGAAGCTTTCTTT
CAWSVSIMNTEAFF
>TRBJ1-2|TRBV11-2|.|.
TGTGCCAGCAACAGCGAAGGGCCCGGCTACACCTTC
CASNSEGPGYTF
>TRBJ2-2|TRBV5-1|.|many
TGTGCCAGCAGCTTGGACAGCAACACCGGGGAGCTGTTTTTT
CASSLDSNTGELFF
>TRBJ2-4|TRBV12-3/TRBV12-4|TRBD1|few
TGTGCCAGCAGTCAGCGACAGGGGGGGGACATTCAGTACTTC
CASSQRQGGDIQYF
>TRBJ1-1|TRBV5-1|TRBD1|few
TGCGCCAGCAGCTTAACCTCCGGGACAGCGAACACTGAAGCTTTCTTT
CASSLTSGTANTEAFF
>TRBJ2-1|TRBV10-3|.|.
TGTGCCATCAGTGAGTCAGGGGGGGCCTACAATGAGCAGTTCTTC
CAISESGGAYNEQFF
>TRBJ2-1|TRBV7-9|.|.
TGTGCCAGCAGCCGTAGCGGCCCCGCATGGGAGCAGTTCTTC
CASSRSGPAWEQFF
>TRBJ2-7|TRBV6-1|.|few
TGTGCCAGCGTTATTAGCTACGAGCAGTACTTC
CASVISYEQYF
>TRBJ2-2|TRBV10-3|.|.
TGTGCCATCAGTGAGGCCCCAGGGATGCGCACCGGGGAGCTGTTTTTT
CAISEAPGMRTGELFF
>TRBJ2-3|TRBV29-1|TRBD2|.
TGCAGCGTTGAACGGGGGGAGTATTTT
CSVERGEYF
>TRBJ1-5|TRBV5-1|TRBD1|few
TGCGCCAGCAGCGAGGGACAGGGTAATCAGCCCCAGCATTTT
CASSEGQGNQPQHF
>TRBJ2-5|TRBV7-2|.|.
TGTGCCAGCAGCTTAAGTGTTCTGCTCGGGCAGGGCGGGACCCAGTACTTC
CASSLSVLLGQGGTQYF
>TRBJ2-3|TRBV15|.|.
TGTGCCACCCAGCAGTACACAGATACGCAGTATTTT
CATQQYTDTQYF
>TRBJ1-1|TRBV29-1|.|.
TGCAGCGTTGTAGACTGGGCCACTGAAGCTTTCTTT
CSVVDWATEAFF
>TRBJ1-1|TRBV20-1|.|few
TGCAGTGCTCCCTCCGACACCACTGAAGCTTTCTTT
CSAPSDTTEAFF
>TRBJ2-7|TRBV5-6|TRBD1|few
TGTGCCAGCAGCCGTGGGACAGGGGTTATCTCCTACGAGCAGTACTTC
CASSRGTGVISYEQYF
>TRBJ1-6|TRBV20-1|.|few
TGCAGTGCTAGAACCAGGTTTAACCTCCACTTT
CSARTRFNLHF
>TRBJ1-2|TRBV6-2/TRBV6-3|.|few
TGTGCCAGCAGAATGTCAGGGTCGCCTGGCTACACCTTC
CASRMSGSPGYTF
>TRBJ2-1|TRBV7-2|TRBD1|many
TGTGCCAGCAGCTTACAGGGGGCCTACAATGAGCAGTTCTTC
CASSLQGAYNEQFF
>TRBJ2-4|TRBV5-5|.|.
TGTGCCAGCACCATCTCGGGGGTAGCCAAAAACATTCAGTACTTC
CASTISGVAKNIQYF
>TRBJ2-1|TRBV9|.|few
TGTGCCAGCAGCCCCACTCTCCACAATGAGCAGTTCTTC
CASSPTLHNEQFF
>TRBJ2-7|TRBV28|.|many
TGCGCCAGCAGCTTGTTGCGGGGCGAGCAGTACTTC
CASSLLRGEQYF
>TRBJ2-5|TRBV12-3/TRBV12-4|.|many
TGTGCCAGCAGCGCAGTCAGTTTGAGGGAGACCCAGTACTTC
CASSAVSLRETQYF
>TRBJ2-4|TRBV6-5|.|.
TGTGCCAGCAGTTACGCGGAAGCGCTAGCCAAAAACATTCAGTACTTC
CASSYAEALAKNIQYF
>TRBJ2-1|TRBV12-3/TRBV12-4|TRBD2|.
TGTGCCAGCAGTTCGGGACTAGCGGGAGGCGCCTCCTACAATGAGCAGTTCTTC
CASSSGLAGGASYNEQFF
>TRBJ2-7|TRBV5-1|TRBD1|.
TGCGCCAGCAGCCTTCGGACAGGACCAAACTCTTACGAGCAGTACTTC
CASSLRTGPNSYEQYF
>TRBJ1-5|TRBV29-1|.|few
TGCAGCGTGACCACCGGGAGCAATCAGCCCCAGCATTTT
CSVTTGSNQPQHF
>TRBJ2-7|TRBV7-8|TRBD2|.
TGTGCCAGCAGCTTAGTTCCCGGGACTAGCGGGAGAACCTACGAGCAGTACTTC
CASSLVPGTSGRTYEQYF
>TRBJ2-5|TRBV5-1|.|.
TGCGCCAGCAGCTTTCCGGGCCCCGTGCAGTACTTC
CASSFPGPVQYF
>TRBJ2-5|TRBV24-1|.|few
TGTGTCACCAGTGAGACGACGGAGGGAGAGACCCAGTACTTC
CVTSETTEGETQYF
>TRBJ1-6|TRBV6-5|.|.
TGTGCCAGCAGCCTGACGGGGATGCCCCTCCACTTT
CASSLTGMPLHF
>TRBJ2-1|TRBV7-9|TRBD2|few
TGTGCCAGCAGCTCCCAGCGGGGTGAGCAGTTCTTC
CASSSQRGEQFF
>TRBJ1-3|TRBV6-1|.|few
TGTGCCAGCAGTGACCGGAGGGCCACTGGAAACACCATATATTTT
CASSDRRATGNTIYF
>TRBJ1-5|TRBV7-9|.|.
TGTGCCAGCAGCTTAGCGATAGCCACGGGAGACCAGCCCCAGCATTTT
CASSLAIATGDQPQHF
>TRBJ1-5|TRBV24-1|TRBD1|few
TGTGCCACCAGTGGCGCGACAGGGGGCAAACAGCCCCAGCATTTT
CATSGATGGKQPQHF
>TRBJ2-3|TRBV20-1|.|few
TGCAGTGCAAAAAATCTTCGTGGCACAGATACGCAGTATTTT
CSAKNLRGTDTQYF
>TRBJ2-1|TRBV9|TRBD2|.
TGTGCCAGCAGCGGAGGGACTAGCGGGGCACGGGAGCAGTTCTTC
CASSGGTSGAREQFF
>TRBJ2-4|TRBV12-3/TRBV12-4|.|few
TGTGCCAGCAGCCCAGAGTTGGGGGGCGTCAAAAACATTCAGTACTTC
CASSPELGGVKNIQYF
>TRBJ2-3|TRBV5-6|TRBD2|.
TGTGCCAGCGTTGACTCCACACCTAGCGGGGGGACCGTAAATACGCAGTATTTT
CASVDSTPSGGTVNTQYF
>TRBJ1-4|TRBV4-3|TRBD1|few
TGCGCCAGCAGCCAGGACAGGGGACCCACTAATGAAAAACTGTTTTTT
CASSQDRGPTNEKLFF
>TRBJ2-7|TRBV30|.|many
TGTGCCGGAGAGATACGGGACGGCTACGAGCAGTACTTC
CAGEIRDGYEQYF